The source of this T cell receptor beta chain is a study of OX40 agonist ivuxolimab in advanced cancers. Findings of the study overall: On average, CD8+ T cells had more expanded clones than CD4+.

Germline V gives CDR1 SGHAT, CDR2 FQDESV (reference sequence). V was trimmed by 5 bases and J by 7 bases, leaving 15 bases between them. This CDR3 is 15 amino acids long. TCRdb keeps only in-frame clones here, not all; method: immunoSEQ multiplex PCR. The data show 69,000 or so clones, approximately 90% seen once. A word on this clone: Its antigen is as yet unknown.

The sequence was collected from an adult with an advanced solid tumor such as melanoma, head and neck, liver or kidney cancer. The source material was CD4+ or CD8+ T cells sorted from blood, sampled in a trial of the OX40 agonist ivuxolimab. This rearrangement joins TRBV11-1 to TRBJ1-6; D call uncertain. CDR3: CASSHPQEENSPLHF. CDR3 nucleotides: TGTGCCAGCAGCCATCCTCAGGAGGAGAATTCACCCCTCCACTTT. Variable domain in full (rest from reference TRBV11-1 and TRBJ1-6): EAEVAQSPRYKITEKSQAVAFWCDPISGHATLYWYRQILGQGPELLVQFQDESVVDDSQLPKDRFSAERLKGVDSTLKIQPAELGDSAMYLCASSHPQEENSPLHFGNGTRLTVT.